Each of the 11 T cell receptor beta chains below was sequenced from the same sample in a study of T cells in localized non-small cell lung cancer. Produced via immunoSEQ multiplex PCR; TCRdb's table is partial and in-frame only. The table shows under 150,000 clones, with 70% to 90% occurring only once. Specimen: peripheral blood, collected before any cancer treatment. The receptors shown here come from a female donor older than 55 with stage I lung adenocarcinoma.

V and J are TRBV19 and TRBJ2-1; D not resolved. V lost 2 bases and J 6 bases, leaving 11 bases between the germline ends. CDR3 length: 14 amino acids. The germline V gene has CDR1 LNHDA and CDR2 SQIVND (reference sequence). The DNA for the CDR3 is TGTGCCAGTAGTATAAGACACGCAGGCAATGAGCAGTTCTTC. Its protein product is CASSIRHAGNEQFF.

This clone was counted a single time. The rearrangement uses TRBV28 and TRBJ2-2; 12 nucleotides agree with TRBD2. The V segment lost 5 bases and the J segment 6 bases; nucleotides outside the gene matches: 10. The CDR3 has 17 amino acids. Per the germline V gene, CDR1 is MDHEN and CDR2 is SYDVKM. The CDR3 here is CASSLPRLAGDPGELFF. The DNA for the CDR3 is TGTGCCAGCAGTCTACCTAGACTAGCGGGGGATCCCGGGGAGCTGTTTTTT.

The table lists this clone with a few counts. The CDR3: CAWSVSRTSGLLNIQYF. The CDR3 coding sequence is TGTGCCTGGAGTGTATCCCGGACTAGCGGGCTTTTGAACATTCAGTACTTC. The chain links TRBV30 to TRBJ2-4; 11 nucleotides agree with TRBD2. From germline, CDR1 is GTSNPN and CDR2 SVGIG (reference sequence). After removal of 0 bases from V and 7 bases from J, the junction contained 11 bases not matched to a gene. The CDR3 covers 17 residues.

The rearrangement uses TRBV28 and TRBJ2-1; 7 positions agree with TRBD1. This CDR3 is built from 15 residues. Trimming removed 2 bases from V and 4 bases from J; junction bases left unmatched: 5. Germline CDR1 MDHEN, CDR2 SYDVKM. The CDR3 region has the DNA TGTGCCAGCAGTTTAAGGACAGGCCTGTACAATGAGCAGTTCTTC. It yields the protein CASSLRTGLYNEQFF.

This clone was picked up one time. V is TRBV28 and J is TRBJ1-2; D gene uncertain. V lost 3 bases and J lost 2, with 7 bases in between. Germline CDR1 reads MDHEN; CDR2 reads SYDVKM. This CDR3 region has 13 residues. The CDR3 DNA is TGTGCCAGCAGTTTGGTAGGGAACTATGGCTACACCTTC. Translating it yields CASSLVGNYGYTF.

J is TRBJ1-1 and V is TRBV28; 10 nucleotides line up with TRBD1. The CDR3 has 17 residues. The J segment lost 1 base and the V segment lost 5 bases, leaving 10 bases of the junction unmatched. Germline CDR1 MDHEN, CDR2 SYDVKM. DNA of the CDR3: TGTGCCAGCAGTGACCTCCGGGACAGGGGTTCGAACACTGAAGCTTTCTTT. Amino acids: CASSDLRDRGSNTEAFF.

The chain carries TRBV28 and TRBJ2-1, with a weak D call TRBD2 (5 bases). The CDR3 loop spans 17 amino acids. Germline CDR1 is MDHEN and CDR2 is SYDVKM. Trimming cost V 1 base and J 10 bases, with 23 bases left between them. CDR3 protein: CASSLSARGNQQCEQFF. The CDR3 bases are TGTGCCAGCAGTTTATCCGCAAGAGGGAATCAGCAATGCGAGCAGTTCTTC.

There are a few counts of this clone. V and J are TRBV19 and TRBJ2-7; TRBD2 is a possible D gene (6 bases). The V end lost 4 bases, the J end lost 2 bases, and 15 bases lay between the germline ends. There are 15 residues in the CDR3. Germline V CDR1 and CDR2: LNHDA, SQIVND (reference sequence). CDR3 DNA: TGTGCCAGTAGTAGGTCGGGACTCTCAGCCTACGAGCAGTACTTC. Amino acids: CASSRSGLSAYEQYF.

The rearrangement links TRBV19 to TRBJ2-3; maybe TRBD2 (6 bases). This CDR3 contains 13 residues. Trimming left V 8 bases short and J 2 bases short, with 11 bases between. CDR1 LNHDA and CDR2 SQIVND come from the germline V gene (reference sequence). In nucleotides, the CDR3 is TGTGCCAGTTCCGGGACTTTCACAGATACGCAGTATTTT. This translates into CASSGTFTDTQYF.

This chain joins TRBV19 and TRBJ1-2; D remains ambiguous. Germline V lookup: CDR1 LNHDA, CDR2 SQIVND (reference sequence). Trimming pared 3 bases from V and 4 bases from J, leaving 15 bases between. The CDR3 has 15 residues. The CDR3 loop reads CASSIEGGQLYGYTF. CDR3 sequence (DNA): TGTGCCAGTAGTATTGAGGGCGGGCAGCTCTATGGCTACACCTTC.

The chain links TRBV7-9 to TRBJ2-7, with D uncertain. CDR1 and CDR2 from the germline V gene are SEHNR and FQNEAQ (reference sequence). V lost 5 bases and J 4 bases, leaving 12 bases between the germline ends. The CDR3 extends over 13 amino acids. The CDR3 reads CASSSQSLYEQYF. The CDR3 region has the DNA TGTGCCAGCAGCAGTCAGTCCCTATACGAGCAGTACTTC.